The clone carrying this T cell receptor (beta chain) was counted a single time. The antigen is unknown. The data originate from a study of Ad26.COV2.S vaccination and SARS-CoV-2 variants. The wider study: As a participant in COV1001, the donor was in the Ad26.COV2.S trial arm. Ad26.COV2.S shots went into the muscle once or twice, 56 days apart.

The V and J ends lost 1 base and 4 bases respectively, with 13 bases between them. The germline CDR1 and CDR2 sequences are SGHTS and YDEGEE. CDR3 size: 15 residues. Repertoires were generated with immunoSEQ multiplex PCR, while TCRdb's copy carries only in-frame clones and drops some. The table has fewer than 400,000 clones, about 86% seen once. Regarding the study as a whole: Those who received vaccine or placebo ended up with similar non-spike TCR breadth.

Treatment: about 20 received Ad26.COV2.S at low or high dose, single or two shots; 5 received placebo; per-sample allocation not given. Samples analyzed were those drawn on day 63 after the first vaccine or placebo injection. Wuhan-strain SARS-CoV-2 spike was expressed by the Ad26 vector that made up the vaccine. The gene calls are TRBV5-8 and TRBJ2-3; a possible D gene is TRBD2 (6 bases). This specimen consisted of peripheral blood, obtained in a trial of Ad26.COV2.S vaccine versus placebo. This receptor was taken from a person between 18 and 60 years old who received the Ad26.COV2.S COVID-19 vaccine or a placebo. CDR3 residues: CASSLWDLGSDTQYF. The CDR3, as DNA: TGTGCCAGCAGCTTGTGGGACTTAGGGTCAGATACGCAGTATTTT.